This T cell receptor beta chain was recovered during a study of technical replicates of blood from several donors. The assay was immunoSEQ multiplex PCR, and TCRdb's table has in-frame clones only and misses some. The repertoire holds fewer than 85,000 clones, roughly 94% seen once, with roughly 0.25% in the top ten. The material sequenced was T cells isolated from PBMCs. The receptor was derived from a human donor in good health.

CDR3 region: CASRKTLQGAYEQYF. CDR3 sequence (DNA): TGTGCCAGCCGAAAGACTCTACAGGGGGCCTACGAGCAGTACTTC. This chain connects TRBV2 to TRBJ2-7, with 8 bases lining up with TRBD1. Germline V lookup: CDR1 SNHLY, CDR2 FYNNEI. The trim removed 8 bases at V and 2 bases at J, leaving 11 bases unmatched. The CDR3 runs 15 residues.